This T cell receptor (beta chain) was captured by sequencing in a study of T cells expressing NK-cell markers. Across the study: The TCR beta repertoires originated in sorted CD3+CD56+NKG2C+, CD3+CD56+NKG2C- and CD3+CD56-NKG2C+ T cells. Findings of the study overall: The dominant NKG2C+ clonotypes represented about 1.0-7.0% of CD8+ T cells in five or six donors. HCMV specificity was not established for the expanded NKG2C+ T cell clones.

cDNA encoding TCR beta was synthesized via 5'RACE template switching incorporating UMIs. After re-calling the 5' RACE reads, TCRdb lists one entry per CDR3 protein, DNA absent. Here the sample table reports 500,000 or so distinct CDR3 sequences. Remarks on this clonotype: Antigen unknown.

This TCR was recovered from a man between 18 and 29 years old in good health. Sequencing used blood T cells: a sorted CD56 or NKG2C T cell subset, CD4+ or CD8+ T cells, or bulk PBMC T cells (not recorded which).

CDR3 protein: CSAPRERGRGETQYF. V usage is TRBV20-1 and J usage is TRBJ2-5; TCRdb indicates TRBD2, and absent DNA this call remains unverified. The germline V gene encodes CDR1 DFQATT and CDR2 SNEGSKA (reference sequence). This CDR3 spans 15 amino acids.